This T cell receptor (beta chain) was found in a study of T cell repertoires in cytomegalovirus infection. Concerning this clonotype itself: Its antigen remains unidentified.

TCRdb used MiXCR to reprocess the reads, holding one entry per CDR3 protein. The sample yields some 350,000 distinct CDR3 sequences, under 35% seen once. V shed 6 bases, J shed 1 base, and the junction held 13 bases outside the gene matches. CDR3 length: 18 residues. This clonotype was obtained from a human donor in good health (CMV status not recorded). Some clones in this sample may be carry-over from other donors' samples. The chain recombines TRBV12-3 or TRBV12-4 with TRBJ1-3; 9 positions agree with TRBD1. The specimen comprised cultured PBMCs, sampled from culture after CMV antigen stimulation. The CDR3 region has the DNA TGTGCCAGCAGCTCCGGGACAGGGAGTCGCAGATCTGGAAACACCATATATTTT. It encodes CASSSGTGSRRSGNTIYF.